The T cell receptor beta chain under discussion was sequenced for a study of blood T cell repertoires in COVID-19. Generated by immunoSEQ multiplex PCR, the TCRdb table keeps only in-frame clones and is missing some. The profile covers under 300,000 clones, with around 86% appearing a single time and 0.9% to 1% taken by the ten largest. Sequencing input: peripheral blood. The clonotype comes from a woman in her thirties or forties who had recovered from COVID-19.

The CDR3 here is CASSLGQGETQYF. The DNA for the CDR3 is TGTGCCAGCAGCTTGGGCCAGGGAGAGACCCAGTACTTC. J is TRBJ2-5 and V is TRBV5-8, with D tentatively TRBD1 (5 bases). This CDR3 is built from 13 residues. V gave up 0 bases and J gave up 4 bases, with 7 bases separating them. Per germline, CDR1 SGHTS and CDR2 YDEGEE.